The clone carrying this TCR beta chain was seen ten or more times. Its antigen is undetermined. This entry belongs to a study of T cells in Graves' hyperthyroidism and ophthalmopathy. Study findings and constraints: The blood repertoire included most of the expanded thyroid clonotypes above 0.001. Stable hyperthyroidism and ophthalmopathy were separated using 13 V-J signatures.

Uncontrolled infections, other autoimmune diseases, pregnancy or lactation led to exclusion of patients. RNA transcripts yielded amplified TCR beta CDR3 regions. HTBI primers were the set used in a first-round RT-PCR of the TCR CDR3. In TCRdb, the multiplex PCR reads were re-called with MiXCR into one record per CDR3 protein. This table has 250,000 to 350,000 distinct CDR3 sequences, roughly 17% appearing once. V shed 5 bases, J shed 10 bases, and the junction held 10 bases outside the gene matches. Germline values: CDR1 SGHTA, CDR2 FQGNSA. The CDR3 consists of 14 residues. The clonotype originates from a man aged 25 to 40 with Graves' hyperthyroidism. The rearrangement uses TRBV7-2 and TRBJ2-4; 8 positions agree with TRBD2. The sample taken for sequencing was blood. The CDR3 here is CASSVLIAGRIQYF. CDR3 bases: TGTGCCAGCAGCGTCCTTATAGCGGGAAGGATTCAGTACTTC. Complete variable domain (other parts from reference TRBV7-2 and TRBJ2-4): GAGVSQSPSNKVTEKGKDVELRCDPISGHTALYWYRQSLGQGLEFLIYFQGNSAPDKSGLPSDRFSAERTGGSVSTLTIQRTQQEDSAVYLCASSVLIAGRIQYFGAGTRLSVL.